What follows are 11 T cell receptor beta chains derived from one specimen sequenced in a study of technical replicates of blood from a few donors. Profiled with immunoSEQ multiplex PCR; TCRdb holds only in-frame clones, not every one. There are 80,000 or so clones in the sample; less than 95% occur only once, and about 0.39% lies in the top ten. The specimen sequenced was T cells isolated from PBMCs. These receptors originate from a human donor in good health.

V gene TRBV30 combines with J gene TRBJ2-3; 8 bases match TRBD2. The CDR3 consists of 15 residues. In germline, CDR1 is GTSNPN, CDR2 SVGIG (reference sequence). V lost 3 bases to trimming and J lost 4 bases; unmatched junction nucleotides: 9. DNA for the CDR3: TGTGCCTGGAGCGGGGGGGGAGACGCCGCAGATACGCAGTATTTT. It yields the protein CAWSGGGDAADTQYF.

The genes are TRBV2 and TRBJ1-2, with D possibly being TRBD1 (6 bases). Germline V gene lookup returns CDR1 SNHLY and CDR2 FYNNEI. The CDR3 runs to 14 residues. Trimming cost V 6 bases and J 4 bases, with 15 bases left between them. The CDR3 bases are TGTGCCAGCAGCGCCCTACAGGGCGGCTATGGCTACACCTTC. Amino acid sequence: CASSALQGGYGYTF.

The gene calls are TRBV30 and TRBJ2-1, with D maybe TRBD2 (5 bases). The CDR3 runs to 13 residues. Trimming took off 3 bases at V and 8 bases at J, with 14 bases between the two ends. Germline CDR1 GTSNPN, CDR2 SVGIG (reference sequence). The DNA for the CDR3 is TGTGCCTGGAGCGGGTGGGAGTCTCATGAGCAGTTCTTC. This sequence encodes CAWSGWESHEQFF.

The chain employs TRBV5-1 and TRBJ2-1; TRBD2 matches at 8 bases. The germline V gene has CDR1 SGHRS and CDR2 YFSETQ. This CDR3 has 14 residues. J gave up 6 bases and V 0 bases, and 2 bases lay outside the gene matches. CDR3 loop: CASSLDGRANEQFF. In DNA form, the CDR3 reads TGCGCCAGCAGCTTGGACGGGAGGGCCAATGAGCAGTTCTTC.

The V gene is TRBV7-9, the J gene TRBJ1-2, with D possibly TRBD1 on 6 matching bases. Trimming stripped 5 bases from V and 13 bases from J, with 14 bases between. This CDR3 is 11 amino acids long. Germline V gives CDR1 SEHNR, CDR2 FQNEAQ (reference sequence). CDR3 nucleotide sequence: TGTGCCAGCAGCCCCGCCGGGGGGCTCACCTTC. Amino acid sequence: CASSPAGGLTF.

This clone was recorded a few times. The chain carries TRBV30 and TRBJ1-1; 7 bases match TRBD1. Germline V gene lookup returns CDR1 GTSNPN and CDR2 SVGIG (reference sequence). The CDR3 totals 13 residues. With V trimmed by 5 bases and J by 3 bases, 6 bases remained unmatched. DNA for the CDR3: TGTGCCTGGCAGATCGACAGGGACACTGAAGCTTTCTTT. Translated, it gives CAWQIDRDTEAFF.

The chain uses TRBV5-6 and TRBJ2-7; 11 positions match TRBD2. V trimming: 2 bases; J trimming: 3 bases; junction bases outside the gene matches: 1. CDR1 and CDR2 from the germline V gene are SGHDT and YYEEEE. This CDR3 contains 14 residues. The chain's CDR3 is CASSLLAGDYEQYF. The CDR3 nucleotides read TGTGCCAGCAGCTTACTAGCGGGAGACTACGAGCAGTACTTC.

V is TRBV9 and J is TRBJ1-4; 9 nucleotides align to TRBD1. Per the germline V gene, CDR1 is SGDLS and CDR2 is YYNGEE. The length of the CDR3 is 18 residues. V lost 0 bases and J lost 8; bases outside the gene matches: 14. The CDR3 sequence is CASSVARDRERREEKLFF. CDR3 DNA: TGTGCCAGCAGCGTAGCCCGGGACAGGGAAAGACGAGAGGAAAAACTGTTTTTT.

This clone was seen once. J is TRBJ1-2 and V is TRBV23-1, with TRBD1 matching 7 bases. TRBV23-1 is filed as an ORF, its function uncertain. The CDR3 is made up of 16 amino acids. The V segment lost 4 bases and the J segment 0 bases; nucleotides outside the gene matches: 8. CDR3 bases: TGCGCCAGCAGTCCACCGGGACAGCCAGCTAACTATGGCTACACCTTC. It codes for CASSPPGQPANYGYTF.

The J gene is TRBJ2-3, the V gene TRBV7-9; 13 bases match TRBD2. Germline loops: CDR1 SEHNR, CDR2 FQNEAQ (reference sequence). There are 16 residues in the CDR3. The V gene end was trimmed by 3 bases and the J gene end by 7 bases; junction bases not matched to a gene: 7. In DNA form, the CDR3 reads TGTGCCAGCAGCTTTCGGACTAGCGGGAGTAGGCATACGCAGTATTTT. Translated: CASSFRTSGSRHTQYF.

The V call is TRBV4-3, the J call TRBJ2-3; D is perhaps TRBD2 (5 bases). The CDR3 is 16 residues long. The V gene's germline CDR1 is LGHNA and CDR2 YSLEER. Trimming removed 1 base at V and 3 bases at J, with 14 bases between. Written as DNA, the CDR3 is TGCGCCAGCAGCCAAGTTTACGTGGGAGCGACAGATACGCAGTATTTT. It encodes CASSQVYVGATDTQYF.